A selection of T cell receptor beta chains follows, all from one sample in a study of T cells after yellow fever vaccination. TCRdb processed the 5' RACE reads anew with MiXCR; each CDR3 protein has one entry. The data hold approximately 550,000 distinct CDR3 sequences, with roughly a fifth observed a single time. The sequencing here drew on PBMCs, taken 15 days after the yellow fever booster vaccination. The source of these receptors is a man aged 25-45 years who received the YFV17D yellow fever vaccine. CDR3s include the opening cysteine and the closing phenylalanine or tryptophan. D genes are given only for firm matches. Clone size appears in some rows only: once, few, many, or a class for an expanded clone.

clone_size	v_call	j_call	d_call	cdr3_nt	cdr3_aa
-	TRBV12-3/TRBV12-4	TRBJ1-6	TRBD1	TGTGCCAGCAGTTTGGGACAGCAGAATAATTCACCCCTCCACTTT	CASSLGQQNNSPLHF
-	TRBV4-3	TRBJ2-1	TRBD2	TGCGCCAGCAGCCGAGGACCGGGACTAGTAAACAATGAGCAGTTCTTC	CASSRGPGLVNNEQFF
-	TRBV5-6	TRBJ2-1	TRBD2	TGTGCCAGCAGCGTAGCGGGTAACTACAATGAGCAGTTCTTC	CASSVAGNYNEQFF
once	TRBV6-2/TRBV6-3	TRBJ2-7	TRBD1	TGTGCCAGCAGTTTCGACAGGGTCGTGGAGCAGTACTTC	CASSFDRVVEQYF
few	TRBV4-3	TRBJ2-7	TRBD1	TGCGCCAGCAGCCAAGGATGGGACACAGGGGACGAGCAGTACTTC	CASSQGWDTGDEQYF
few	TRBV24-1	TRBJ2-3	-	TGTGCCACCAGTGACCGCCGGAGCCCCACAGATACGCAGTATTTT	CATSDRRSPTDTQYF
-	TRBV25-1	TRBJ2-1	TRBD2	TGTGCCAGCAGTGAATTGGGGGGTGGGGGACTAGCCGGCAATGAGCAGTTCTTC	CASSELGGGGLAGNEQFF
few	TRBV20-1	TRBJ2-1	-	TGCAGTGCCTCACTAGTTAACAATGAGCAGTTCTTC	CSASLVNNEQFF
-	TRBV7-9	TRBJ2-5	-	TGTGCCAGCAGCTTAGTCGGGGTTGAGACCCAGTACTTC	CASSLVGVETQYF
-	TRBV2	TRBJ2-7	-	TGTGCCAGCATGCTACCGACAAGGGAAGGCGGATACTACGAGCAGTACTTC	CASMLPTREGGYYEQYF
-	TRBV20-1	TRBJ2-2	TRBD1	TGCAGTGCTAGGGGACAGGGGCCCGTCACCGGGGAGCTGTTTTTT	CSARGQGPVTGELFF
few	TRBV7-2	TRBJ1-6	-	TGTGCCAGCAGCTTAGCGACCCAGGGTTCGGCCCTCCACTTT	CASSLATQGSALHF
-	TRBV5-1	TRBJ2-4	-	TGCGCCAGCAGCTTGGACGGGGGAAACATTCAGTACTTC	CASSLDGGNIQYF
-	TRBV19	TRBJ2-1	TRBD2	TGTGCCAGTAGTATAGTCGGCGGGGGTTTAGGGTACAATGAGCAGTTCTTC	CASSIVGGGLGYNEQFF
-	TRBV20-1	TRBJ2-7	-	TGCAGTGTCTCGGGTGGGGGGAGCAACGCACCACGCGAGCAGTACTTC	CSVSGGGSNAPREQYF
-	TRBV5-1	TRBJ2-7	TRBD1	TGCGCCAGCAGCTCGGCAGGGGGAAGGCAAGGCGAGCAGTACTTC	CASSSAGGRQGEQYF
few	TRBV12-3/TRBV12-4	TRBJ2-7	-	TGTGCCAGCAGTCCCTCGTCCGAGCAGTACTTC	CASSPSSEQYF
few	TRBV29-1	TRBJ2-7	-	TGCAGCGTTGAAGTAGGACACGGCGAGCAGTACTTC	CSVEVGHGEQYF
-	TRBV14	TRBJ2-7	-	TGTGCCAGCAGCCAACAGGTCTCGGGCGAGCAGTACTTC	CASSQQVSGEQYF
few	TRBV20-1	TRBJ2-7	TRBD2	TGCAGTGCTAGGGCATTACTAGCGGGAGTAGGGGAGCAGTACTTC	CSARALLAGVGEQYF
-	TRBV6-2/TRBV6-3	TRBJ2-1	-	TGTGCCAGCACGCGCCCCGCCTGGGTCAATGAGCAGTTCTTC	CASTRPAWVNEQFF
-	TRBV15	TRBJ2-1	TRBD2	TGTGCCACCAGCAGAGCGGGGGGAGGGACCTACAATGAGCAGTTCTTC	CATSRAGGGTYNEQFF
-	TRBV27	TRBJ2-1	-	TGTGCCAGCAGTTTAAGGGGGAGGGGAGTCCTCTCCTACAATGAGCAGTTCTTC	CASSLRGRGVLSYNEQFF
-	TRBV6-5	TRBJ2-2	-	TGTGCCAGCAGTTACTCAGGGGGGTCCAGCGGCACCGGGGAGCTGTTTTTT	CASSYSGGSSGTGELFF
-	TRBV24-1	TRBJ2-1	TRBD1	TGTGCCACCAGTTCTCGGGACAGGGGGGTCAATGAGCAGTTCTTC	CATSSRDRGVNEQFF
few	TRBV27	TRBJ2-3	-	TGTGCCAGCAGTTTGGAGCACCGAGGCACAGATACGCAGTATTTT	CASSLEHRGTDTQYF
-	TRBV5-6	TRBJ1-2	-	TGTGCCAGCAGCCTGGAACTTATGCAGAGCTATGGCTACACCTTC	CASSLELMQSYGYTF
-	TRBV7-9	TRBJ1-1	-	TGTGCCAGCAGCTTAGTTCCGTTGGAAGCTTTCTTT	CASSLVPLEAFF
many	TRBV24-1	TRBJ1-4	-	TGTGCCACCAGTGAAAATAACGACGGCCTAAAAGAGGAAAAACTGTTTTTT	CATSENNDGLKEEKLFF